The source of this TCR beta chain is a study of beta chain features in type 1 diabetes. Study-level information: In all, around 110,000,000 sorted cells from all samples were analyzed. General study results and limits: A potential influence of HLA type upon TCRB rearrangement remained unresolved herein.

The isolated RNA, all of it, was reverse transcribed, so expressed TCRB transcripts were what got sequenced. Only in-frame clones appear in the TCRdb table, and some are missing; sequencing was by immunoSEQ multiplex PCR. The repertoire holds under 900,000 clones, with roughly a sixth as singletons. On this clone: Antigen specificity is unknown.

Stem cell-like memory, regulatory, central memory and naive CD4+ cells were sorted via CD45RO/CCR7/CD25/CD127/CD95/CD27. Trimming pared 4 bases from V and 5 bases from J, leaving 14 bases between. The CDR3 is 14 residues long. Germline CDR1 is LGHNA and CDR2 is YNFKEQ. The sequence was collected from a woman aged 18-29 years in good health. Source material: naive CD4+ T cells from blood. The chain is built from TRBV4-2 and TRBJ2-5; D is tentatively TRBD1 or TRBD2 (5 bases each). For the CDR3, the DNA is TGTGCCAGCAGCCGGGGTCCGGGACGGGAGACCCAGTACTTC. This codes for CASSRGPGRETQYF.